This TCR beta chain comes out of a study of T cells after yellow fever vaccination (dated by TCRdb to the late 2010s). Context from the whole study: The SMART-Seq v4 Ultra Low Input RNA kit was used to prepare libraries from fractions with low cell numbers. To follow T-cell clones before and after both primary and booster YFV17D yellow fever vaccination, bulk TCR alpha and beta repertoires underwent longitudinal sequencing. Two healthy male donors, one aged 18 to 30 and one aged 30 to 40 years, made up the cohort. Blood was collected at multiple timepoints before and after primary and secondary immunization, and bulk PBMC replicates and cell subsets were isolated. The study at large found these results: The secondary T-cell response was weaker than the primary response but faster, peaking on day 5 instead of day 15. A small fraction of clonotypes showed up in both the CD4 and CD8 compartments, probably as a result of convergent recombination. Computational filtering was required because FACS-sorted repertoires could contain abundant contaminating clonotypes from the bulk population. Because only two donors were included in the study, the extent to which the findings can be generalized is limited. Most clones expanded after primary vaccination were re-detected after the booster (just under 97% of CD4 and 88% of CD8), suggesting broad memory maintenance.

What the treatment or condition label conveys for this sample: live attenuated yellow fever vaccine strain. PBMCs were isolated from peripheral blood using a standard Ficoll-Paque protocol. Dynabeads CD4 and CD8 positive selection kits were used to isolate CD4 and CD8 T-cell fractions. RNA was extracted with TriZol from bulk PBMCs, CD4 and CD8 fractions, and dextramer-positive and dextramer-negative fractions. This clonotype appeared a few times. The target of this receptor is not known. Within one base of it there is no much larger clone, and no base qualities were kept. The sequencer was an Illumina NovaSeq 6000. TCR cDNA was made using 5'RACE template switching, a step that added a universal primer site and unique molecular identifiers. cDNA synthesis was primed from both the TCR alpha and TCR beta constant segments. Library amplification involved two PCR steps, and the second step added sample barcodes and sequencing adapters. Sequencing of the libraries was done on either Illumina HiSeq 2500 (2x100 bp) or NovaSeq (2x150 bp). The study's own analysis went as follows. MIGEC handled demultiplexing of reads and collapsing into UMI consensus sequences, while MiXCR performed V(D)J alignment. Vaccine-responding clonotypes were defined with edgeR using replicate PBMC samples, requiring FDR below 0.01 and a log2 fold change above 5 up to day 15. Bulk clonotypes were assigned CD4 or CD8 identity according to which sequenced CD4 or CD8 repertoire held them at higher abundance. The raw public reads went through TCRdb reprocessing: fastp at Q25, MiXCR clone calling, in-frame beta chains kept. Rows with one shared CDR3 protein collapse into an entry with the most common genes and DNA. The V and J calls shown here were made by TCRdb, not taken from the authors' results. The sample contains about 170,000 distinct CDR3 sequences, approximately 11% of them found a single time. The ten largest clonotypes hold 35% to 40% of the sample.

The CDR3, from cysteine to valine, totals 12 residues. CDR3 DNA is the only sequence kept; it has 36 bases, read in frame from the first base. For CDR1 and CDR2, the germline V gene (reference sequence) lists MNHNY and SVGAGI. After removal of 10 bases from V and 3 bases from J, the junction retains 5 bases not matched to a gene. This receptor was taken from a man aged 18 to 35 who received the YFV17D yellow fever vaccine. The source was CD8+ T cells sorted from PBMCs, collected 15 days after the yellow fever booster vaccination. The sequence links TRBV6-6 to TRBJ2-7; TRBD1 aligns with 8 central bases. The base sequence is TGTGCCACCGGTGGGACAGGCTACGAGCAGTACGTC. It codes for CATGGTGYEQYV.